Below are 7 T cell receptor beta chains sequenced from a single sample in a study of blood T cell repertoires in COVID-19. The table came from immunoSEQ multiplex PCR; TCRdb's copy has only in-frame clones and leaves some out. The table records approximately 90,000 clones, just over 90% of them present only once. The sequencing sample was made of peripheral blood. These receptor sequences come from a man between 60 and 75 years old with acute or convalescent COVID-19.

CDR3 coding DNA: TGTGCCAGCAGGGACCGTTCTGGTGGAGGACTCACAGATACGCAGTATTTT. Residues: CASRDRSGGGLTDTQYF. The rearrangement links TRBV7-9 to TRBJ2-3; TRBD2 is a possible D gene (5 bases). This CDR3 has 17 amino acids. Germline loops: CDR1 SEHNR, CDR2 FQNEAQ (reference sequence). The germline V and J ends were trimmed by 6 bases and 2 bases, with 21 bases remaining between them.

The CDR3: CASSPVGAATNEKLFF. The CDR3 nucleotides read TGTGCCAGCAGCCCGGTGGGGGCGGCAACTAATGAAAAACTGTTTTTT. The J gene is TRBJ1-4, the V gene TRBV5-8, with D tentatively TRBD1 (6 bases). Trimming took 4 bases from V and 0 from J, leaving 13 bases between them. This CDR3 is built from 16 residues. Germline lookup yields CDR1 SGHTS and CDR2 YDEGEE.

The sample holds a few counts of this clone. J is TRBJ1-4 and V is TRBV15; D unclear. The CDR3 is 15 amino acids. The V gene's germline CDR1 is LNHNV and CDR2 YYDKDF (reference sequence). V gave up 5 bases and J gave up 8 bases, with 18 bases separating them. CDR3 sequence reads: CATSPGKQEGEKLFF. In DNA, the CDR3 is TGTGCCACCAGCCCCGGAAAACAAGAGGGAGAAAAACTGTTTTTT.

This sequence joins TRBV6-5 and TRBJ1-2; 7 nucleotides align to TRBD1. Germline CDR1 and CDR2: MNHEY and SVGAGI. The CDR3 sequence is 15 residues long. The J segment lost 0 bases and the V segment lost 6 bases, leaving 7 bases of the junction unmatched. The CDR3 spells CASRPTGTANYGYTF. The CDR3 region has the DNA TGTGCCAGCAGACCGACCGGGACAGCTAACTATGGCTACACCTTC.

This clone was counted once. The rearrangement links TRBV19 to TRBJ2-4, with 7 positions matching TRBD1. Germline CDR1 reads LNHDA; CDR2 reads SQIVND (reference sequence). The CDR3 has 16 residues. The trim removed 5 bases at V and 5 bases at J, leaving 12 bases unmatched. CDR3 in DNA: TGTGCCAGTAGTGCCAGACAGGGCACTATCGAAAACATTCAGTACTTC. Its protein product is CASSARQGTIENIQYF. Together with reference TRBV19 and TRBJ2-4, the CDR3 gives the full variable domain: DGGITQSPKYLFRKEGQNVTLSCEQNLNHDAMYWYRQDPGQGLRLIYYSQIVNDFQKGDIAEGYSVSREKKESFPLTVTSAQKNPTAFYLCASSARQGTIENIQYFGAGTRLSVL.

The CDR3 DNA reads TGCGCCAGCAGCGGGACAGGGACTAACACTGAAGCTTTCTTT. Amino acids: CASSGTGTNTEAFF. The rearrangement joins TRBV5-1 to TRBJ1-1, with 9 bases aligning to TRBD1. The J segment lost 2 bases and the V segment lost 4 bases, leaving 3 bases of the junction unmatched. The CDR3 covers 14 residues. CDR1 SGHRS and CDR2 YFSETQ come from the germline V gene. The variable domain in full, with the rest retrieved from reference TRBV5-1 and TRBJ1-1, is KAGVTQTPRYLIKTRGQQVTLSCSPISGHRSVSWYQQTPGQGLQFLFEYFSETQRNKGNFPGRFSGRQFSNSRSEMNVSTLELGDSALYLCASSGTGTNTEAFFGQGTRLTVV.

This sequence joins TRBV4-2 and TRBJ2-3, with 11 bases aligning to TRBD2. The CDR3 runs 16 residues. Unmatched junction bases numbered 10, after V lost 5 bases and J lost 6 bases. Germline CDR1 and CDR2: LGHNA and YNFKEQ. The CDR3 sequence: CASSLTPSSGGDTQYF. As DNA, the CDR3 is TGTGCCAGCAGCTTAACCCCCTCTAGCGGGGGGGATACGCAGTATTTT.